This TCR beta chain was captured in a study of blood T cell repertoires in COVID-19. Turning to the study itself: Spain, Italy and the United States supplied samples that represented acute and convalescent COVID-19.

Seattle patient enrollment occurred during active infection, with longitudinal follow-up thereafter. The CDR3 length is 14 residues. Germline V lookup: CDR1 LGHNA, CDR2 YNFKEQ. V was pared by 0 bases and J by 5 bases, with 10 bases between. How the authors handled the data: How many nucleated cells were present was estimated from reference gene primer amplification. The table came from immunoSEQ multiplex PCR; TCRdb's copy has only in-frame clones and leaves some out. D and trimming come from the DNA, and the V and J calls and clone size come from that table. The sample lists 140,000 to 150,000 clones; over 80% were seen once.

Sequencing input: peripheral blood. The genes are TRBV4-2 and TRBJ1-1; a possible D gene is TRBD1 (6 bases). The sequence derives from a man aged 25-45 years with COVID-19, enrolled during active disease. The CDR3 DNA reads TGTGCCAGCAGCCAAGAGGGGGGGCAAACTGAAGCTTTCTTT. This translates into CASSQEGGQTEAFF.